These 23 T cell receptor beta chains were sequenced from one sample in a study of OX40 agonist ivuxolimab in advanced cancers. The library was built by means of the immunoSEQ multiplex PCR assay. The clones in this table, taken by TCRdb from immuneACCESS, are in-frame only. Not every clone is retained; where verified, under half of the shortfall comes from an unresolved V gene, and the cause of the rest is unknown. This sample is represented by approximately 16,000 clones; approximately 83% of them were singletons. 25% to 30% of the sample lies in the top ten. The sequencing used CD4+ or CD8+ T cells sorted from blood, collected in a trial of the OX40 agonist ivuxolimab. The receptors shown here come from an adult with an advanced solid tumor such as melanoma, head and neck, liver or kidney cancer.

V gene TRBV7-9 combines with J gene TRBJ2-2, with 7 positions matching TRBD1. The length of the CDR3 is 15 residues. CDR1 and CDR2 from the germline V gene are SEHNR and FQNEAQ (reference sequence). V dropped 5 bases and J dropped 3; count of bases not matched to a gene: 6. CDR3 region: CASSLGTDYTGELFF. DNA of the CDR3: TGTGCCAGCAGCCTAGGGACAGACTACACCGGGGAGCTGTTTTTT.

The V and J genes are TRBV7-2 and TRBJ2-7; D is unclear. There are 13 residues in the CDR3. V lost 5 bases, J lost 3 bases, and 11 bases lay in between. The germline gives CDR1 SGHTA, CDR2 FQGNSA. CDR3 amino acids: CASSPYRIYEQYF. The CDR3 DNA follows: TGTGCCAGCAGCCCTTATAGGATCTACGAGCAGTACTTC.

The chain employs TRBV7-9 and TRBJ2-3; 9 bases line up with TRBD2. Germline loops: CDR1 SEHNR, CDR2 FQNEAQ (reference sequence). The CDR3 is 17 amino acids. J gave up 3 bases and V 5 bases, and 12 bases lay outside the gene matches. CDR3 in amino acids: CASSPEGPSGITDTQYF. In DNA, the CDR3 is TGTGCCAGCAGCCCCGAGGGGCCTAGCGGGATAACAGATACGCAGTATTTT.

This clone has only a few counts. The chain has TRBV19 and TRBJ1-4; 8 bases map to TRBD1. Germline V gene data show CDR1 as LNHDA and CDR2 as SQIVND (reference sequence). The V segment lost 9 bases and the J segment 7 bases; nucleotides outside the gene matches: 7. CDR3 length equals 13 residues. CDR3: CASAGGAVEKLFF. The CDR3 DNA follows: TGTGCCAGCGCAGGGGGCGCGGTTGAAAAACTGTTTTTT.

The chain links TRBV10-1 to TRBJ2-1, with no clear D. This CDR3 spans 15 amino acids. Germline V lookup: CDR1 WNHNN, CDR2 SYGVQD (reference sequence). DNA of the CDR3: TGCGCAACTCCCCCGAAGTGGGGCTCCTACAATGAGCAGTTCTTC. Translation: CATPPKWGSYNEQFF.

This chain links TRBV11-2 with TRBJ2-1; tentative D call: TRBD2 (7 bases). Per the germline V gene, CDR1 is SGHAT and CDR2 is FQNNGV. V was trimmed by 3 bases and J by 8 bases, leaving 8 bases between them. The CDR3 has 12 residues. CDR3 sequence reads: CASSLGGHEQFF. DNA of the CDR3: TGTGCCAGCAGCTTGGGGGGGCATGAGCAGTTCTTC.

This rearrangement joins TRBV4-2 to TRBJ2-7; D not certain. The ends were cut back, 0 bases at V and 0 bases at J, with 15 bases in the middle. The CDR3 contains 17 residues. Germline V CDR1 and CDR2: LGHNA, YNFKEQ. Here the CDR3 DNA reads TGTGCCAGCAGCCAAGATTTGACTCCTTCTAGCTCCTACGAGCAGTACTTC. Protein: CASSQDLTPSSSYEQYF.

The genes are TRBV7-8 and TRBJ2-7; 11 bases fit TRBD2. Germline V gene lookup returns CDR1 SGHVS and CDR2 FQNEAQ. V lost 8 bases, J lost 4 bases, and 10 bases stayed unmatched. This CDR3 has 15 amino acids. The CDR3 loop reads CASLLLAGDIYEQYF. Written as DNA, the CDR3 is TGTGCCAGCCTTCTACTAGCGGGAGACATTTACGAGCAGTACTTC.

V and J are TRBV10-1 and TRBJ1-5, with D possibly TRBD1 on 6 matching bases. Germline-derived CDR1 and CDR2 are WNHNN and SYGVQD (reference sequence). The CDR3 length is 15 residues. The germline V and J ends were trimmed by 10 bases and 2 bases, with 18 bases remaining between them. DNA of the CDR3: TGCGCCACACAACCGGACAGCTTTCGCAATCAGCCCCAGCATTTT. It codes for CATQPDSFRNQPQHF.

The chain uses TRBV19 and TRBJ1-1, with a tentative D call TRBD1 (6 bases). Trimming removed 5 bases at V and 0 bases at J, with 10 bases between. Germline values: CDR1 LNHDA, CDR2 SQIVND (reference sequence). The CDR3 runs to 14 residues. CDR3 DNA: TGTGCCAGTAGTTACAGGGATTTGAACACTGAAGCTTTCTTT. Translated, it gives CASSYRDLNTEAFF.

The chain recombines TRBV4-1 with TRBJ2-5; D ambiguous. V lost 1 base, J lost 0 bases, and 6 bases lay in between. The CDR3 runs 14 residues. Germline lookup yields CDR1 MGHRA and CDR2 YSYEKL. CDR3 amino acids: CASSQGRNQETQYF. In nucleotides, the CDR3 is TGCGCCAGCAGCCAAGGCAGGAACCAAGAGACCCAGTACTTC.

This clone was seen only once. The chain combines TRBV11-3 with TRBJ2-5; TRBD2 agrees at 10 bases. This CDR3 has 14 residues. Trimming cost V 5 bases and J 4 bases; bases outside gene matches: 4. The V gene's germline CDR1 is SGHNT and CDR2 YENEEA. The CDR3 coding sequence is TGTGCCAGCAGCCCCTGGACTAGCGGAGAGACCCAGTACTTC. Amino acid sequence: CASSPWTSGETQYF. The entire variable domain, with the rest obtained from reference TRBV11-3 and TRBJ2-5, is as follows: EAGVVQSPRYKIIEKKQPVAFWCNPISGHNTLYWYLQNLGQGPELLIRYENEEAVDDSQLPKDRFSAERLKGVDSTLKIQPAELGDSAVYLCASSPWTSGETQYFGPGTRLLVL.

J is TRBJ1-2 and V is TRBV6-1; possibly TRBD1 for D (6 bases). Trimming stripped 5 bases from V and 7 bases from J, with 8 bases between. The CDR3 totals 11 residues. Germline V gene data show CDR1 as MNHNS and CDR2 as SASEGT. The CDR3 protein is CASSTGIGYTF. The DNA for the CDR3 is TGTGCCAGCAGTACAGGGATTGGCTACACCTTC.

J is TRBJ1-2 and V is TRBV27, with 9 bases matching TRBD1. Per the germline V gene, CDR1 is MNHEY and CDR2 is SMNVEV (reference sequence). Trimming took 5 bases from V and 0 from J; bases not matched to a gene: 4. This CDR3 has 15 residues. CDR3 loop: CASSLDRGANYGYTF. The CDR3 bases are TGTGCCAGCAGTCTGGACAGGGGAGCTAACTATGGCTACACCTTC.

This chain connects TRBV6-6 to TRBJ2-4, with D perhaps TRBD1 (5 bases). Germline V lookup: CDR1 MNHNY, CDR2 SVGAGI (reference sequence). CDR3 size: 16 residues. V was pared by 2 bases and J by 0 bases, with 11 bases between. CDR3 residues: CASSYPGQLAKNIQYF. In DNA, the CDR3 is TGTGCCAGCAGTTACCCAGGACAACTAGCCAAAAACATTCAGTACTTC.

A remark on this clone: The final CDR3 position lacks the conserved phenylalanine or tryptophan, pointing to a likely read error. Because the CDR3's place on the DNA is in doubt, the DNA is left out and the CDR3 is given as listed by TCRdb. The chain has TRBV28 and TRBJ1-5. The CDR3 region is 9 residues in length, termini included. The germline V gene encodes CDR1 MDHEN and CDR2 SYDVKM. The chain's CDR3 is CASSFSTST.

The V and J genes are TRBV14 and TRBJ1-2, with 8 nucleotides matching TRBD1. CDR1 and CDR2 (germline): SGHDN, FVKESK. J lost 4 bases, V lost 4 bases, and 2 bases had no gene match. CDR3 length: 13 amino acids. CDR3 DNA: TGTGCCAGCAGCCCCGGACAGGGCTATGGCTACACCTTC. It translates to CASSPGQGYGYTF.

V gene TRBV21-1 combines with J gene TRBJ1-2. TRBV21-1 is tagged as a pseudogene. The CDR3 runs 14 residues. CDR3 protein: CASSKGNDNYGYTF. CDR3 bases: TGTGCCAGCAGCAAAGGGAACGATAACTATGGCTACACCTTC.

This chain connects TRBV7-8 to TRBJ2-3, with D maybe TRBD2 (6 bases). This CDR3 comprises 15 residues. V was clipped by 0 bases and J by 6 bases, with 13 bases between them. Germline V gene lookup returns CDR1 SGHVS and CDR2 FQNEAQ. The CDR3 bases are TGTGCCAGCAGCTTAGCTGGGGGGAGTCCCGATACGCAGTATTTT. Translation: CASSLAGGSPDTQYF.

The chain combines TRBV6-5 with TRBJ1-1; D is ambiguous. The CDR3 runs 14 residues. The germline V and J ends were trimmed by 4 bases and 5 bases, with 14 bases remaining between them. The germline V gene encodes CDR1 MNHEY and CDR2 SVGAGI. The DNA of the CDR3 is TGTGCCAGCAGTTTAGTCGGCAGCGGGACTGAAGCTTTCTTT. It specifies CASSLVGSGTEAFF.

V usage is TRBV18 and J usage is TRBJ1-1; D is unclear. Trimming removed 3 bases from V and 8 bases from J, with 13 bases in between. Germline loops: CDR1 KGHSH, CDR2 LQKENI. The CDR3 runs 13 residues. CDR3 residues: CASSPLWEDEAFF. In DNA form, the CDR3 reads TGTGCCAGCTCACCCCTATGGGAGGACGAAGCTTTCTTT.

The rearrangement uses TRBV9 and TRBJ2-7; the D gene is possibly TRBD2 (6 bases). CDR1 SGDLS and CDR2 YYNGEE come from the germline V gene. V was trimmed by 2 bases and J by 3 bases, leaving 12 bases between them. The CDR3 length is 14 residues. CDR3 in DNA: TGTGCCAGCAGCGTCTGGGACGGGGGCTACGAGCAGTACTTC. Translating gives CASSVWDGGYEQYF.

This rearrangement joins TRBV20-1 to TRBJ2-5; D gene uncertain. This CDR3 contains 11 residues. Germline lookup yields CDR1 DFQATT and CDR2 SNEGSKA (reference sequence). CDR3 nucleotide sequence: TGCAGCGAAAAAGTCAGCGAGACCCAGTACTTC. Residues: CSEKVSETQYF.